The next 10 T cell receptor beta chains were all read from a single sample in a study of T cells in Graves' hyperthyroidism and ophthalmopathy. Researchers took RNA transcripts and amplified the TCR beta CDR3 regions from them. An initial round of RT-PCR targeting the TCR CDR3 relied on the HTBI primer set. In TCRdb, the multiplex PCR reads were re-called with MiXCR into one record per CDR3 protein. The repertoire has some 530,000 distinct CDR3 sequences, approximately 23% of them found once; the top ten carry around 47%. The sequenced sample was blood. Receptors were obtained from a woman between 70 and 85 years old with Graves' ophthalmopathy.

The chain uses TRBV24-1 and TRBJ2-3, with TRBD2 identical over 15 bases. CDR1 KGHDR and CDR2 SFDVKD come from the germline V gene. The CDR3 extends over 16 amino acids. The trim removed 4 bases at V and 4 bases at J, leaving 2 bases unmatched. The CDR3 region is CATSEGLAGGSDTQYF. In DNA form, the CDR3 reads TGTGCCACCAGTGAGGGACTAGCGGGAGGCTCAGATACGCAGTATTTT.

The chain couples TRBV7-2 to TRBJ1-5, with D hard to call. Trimming left V 5 bases short and J 5 bases short, with 16 bases between. The CDR3 has 15 amino acids. Germline V CDR1 and CDR2: SGHTA, FQGNSA. Here the CDR3 reads CASSLEVTVHQPQHF. The CDR3 DNA sequence: TGTGCCAGCAGCCTAGAGGTGACCGTTCATCAGCCCCAGCATTTT.

In this sample, this clonotype turned up a few times. V and J are TRBV29-1 and TRBJ2-7, with a possible D match to TRBD1 (6 bases). The V and J ends lost 6 bases and 5 bases respectively, with 20 bases between them. CDR1 and CDR2 (germline): SQVTM, ANQGSEA. The CDR3 totals 14 residues. The CDR3 DNA reads as TGCAGCGTGGGGTACGGGACAACGGGTCACGAGCAGTACTTC. It translates to CSVGYGTTGHEQYF.

This clonotype was counted at least ten times. The chain links TRBV2 to TRBJ2-1; 7 bases match TRBD2. Per the germline V gene, CDR1 is SNHLY and CDR2 is FYNNEI. J lost 10 bases, V lost 5 bases, and 11 bases had no gene match. The CDR3 spans 14 residues. The CDR3 DNA sequence: TGTGCCAGCAGTTTTAGCGGGTCTGCGAACGAGCAGTTCTTC. Amino acids: CASSFSGSANEQFF.

V usage is TRBV6-2 or TRBV6-3 and J usage is TRBJ2-7; D might be TRBD2 (6 bases). The length of the CDR3 is 14 residues. CDR1 and CDR2 (germline): MNHEY, SVGEGT. V was pared by 5 bases and J by 5 bases, with 16 bases between. This CDR3 is CASSHPRGSHEQYF. The CDR3, as DNA: TGTGCCAGCAGTCACCCACGGGGGTCTCACGAGCAGTACTTC.

J is TRBJ2-3 and V is TRBV24-1; 12 positions agree with TRBD2. V was pared by 6 bases and J by 6 bases, with 9 bases of the junction left unmatched. Germline-derived CDR1 and CDR2 are KGHDR and SFDVKD. The CDR3 extends over 16 amino acids. CDR3 sequence: CATSTPASGRGDTQYF. The DNA of the CDR3 is TGTGCCACCAGTACTCCCGCTAGCGGGAGGGGTGATACGCAGTATTTT.

In regard to this clonotype: The junction departs from germline at one end; a sequencing error may be responsible. CDR3 DNA: TGCAGCGTTGACATCGGGACAAGGTTTAGCTCGGTCTTT. Protein sequence: CSVDIGTRFSSVF. This rearrangement joins TRBV29-1 to TRBJ1-1, with D maybe TRBD1 (6 bases). Germline-derived CDR1 and CDR2 are SQVTM and ANQGSEA. This CDR3 has 13 amino acids.

This clonotype was counted between two and nine times. This chain joins TRBV19 and TRBJ2-3; D gene unclear. The CDR3 length is 12 residues. The V gene's germline CDR1 is LNHDA and CDR2 SQIVND (reference sequence). Trimming stripped 8 bases from V and 1 base from J, with 7 bases between. CDR3 nucleotide sequence: TGTGCCAGTGGGCTCCGCACAGATACGCAGTATTTT. It translates to CASGLRTDTQYF.

This sequence joins TRBV10-3 and TRBJ2-7, with D hard to call. The germline V and J ends were trimmed by 1 base and 6 bases, with 19 bases remaining between them. CDR3 length equals 16 residues. Germline CDR1 reads ENHRY; CDR2 reads SYGVKD. DNA for the CDR3: TGTGCCATCAGTGAGTATACAAGCGCCGGAAACCGCGAGCAGTACTTC. As protein: CAISEYTSAGNREQYF.

This clonotype was counted between two and nine times. The CDR3 DNA follows: TGTGCCTGGAATTCCCGGACAGACACTGAAGCTTTCTTT. Amino acids: CAWNSRTDTEAFF. V is TRBV30 and J is TRBJ1-1; tentatively, D is TRBD1 (6 bases). The CDR3 contains 13 residues. The germline gives CDR1 GTSNPN, CDR2 SVGIG (reference sequence). Trimming pared 4 bases from V and 3 bases from J, leaving 12 bases between.